This T cell receptor beta chain originates from a study of blood T cell repertoires in COVID-19. Background on the study: COVID-19 samples, acute and convalescent, were from the United States, Italy and Spain. In each case, the material was cDNA or gDNA derived from T cells, B-cell-depleted T cells, or PBMCs.

The authors' processing: Amplification of reference gene primers was used by the study to estimate nucleated cell counts. The method was immunoSEQ multiplex PCR; TCRdb's version includes in-frame clones alone and lacks a portion of them. Clone size and the V and J calls come from that table; the DNA yielded D and trimming. The top ten clones hold around 7.6% of a sample with under 200,000 clones, 80% to 90% of them seen once. From germline, CDR1 is KGHDR and CDR2 SFDVKD. V was pared by 3 bases and J by 3 bases, with 4 bases of the junction left unmatched. CDR3 length: 16 residues. Input material: peripheral blood. The clonotype comes from a man aged 40-49 years who had recovered from COVID-19. The chain recombines TRBV24-1 with TRBJ2-3, with 11 bases identical to TRBD1. CDR3 DNA sequence: TGTGCCACCAGTGATCCCGGGACAGGGGGAACAGATACGCAGTATTTT. Residues: CATSDPGTGGTDTQYF.